This T cell receptor (beta chain) was captured by sequencing in a study of cytomegalovirus exposure and HLA in healthy donors. Study context: A subsequent analysis stated that the roughly 130 validation repertoires were run on the same platform as the roughly 700 first-cohort repertoires. The study, taken as a whole, reports: Usually a TCR sequence was rare, but some public TCRs were found in many donors. The study labeled fewer than 200 TCR beta chains cytomegalovirus-associated.

The CDR3 has 15 residues. Germline CDR1 reads SGHRS; CDR2 reads YFSETQ. After removal of 0 bases from V and 7 bases from J, the junction contained 3 bases not matched to a gene. Concerning this clone: As yet, its antigen is unknown.

Assay used: immunoSEQ multiplex PCR; TCRdb lists only in-frame clones, some missing. The sample lists 190,000 or so clones, 80% to 90% occurring once. The donors belonged to the approximately 120-subject validation cohort, separate from the roughly 710-subject first cohort. This TCR derives from a woman in her 30s in good health and CMV-seropositive. Sequenced sample: PBMCs. The V call is TRBV5-1, the J call TRBJ2-7, with 14 bases that match TRBD2. The CDR3 bases are TGCGCCAGCAGCTTGGCGACTAGCGGGAGGGAGGAGCAGTACTTC. It translates to CASSLATSGREEQYF.